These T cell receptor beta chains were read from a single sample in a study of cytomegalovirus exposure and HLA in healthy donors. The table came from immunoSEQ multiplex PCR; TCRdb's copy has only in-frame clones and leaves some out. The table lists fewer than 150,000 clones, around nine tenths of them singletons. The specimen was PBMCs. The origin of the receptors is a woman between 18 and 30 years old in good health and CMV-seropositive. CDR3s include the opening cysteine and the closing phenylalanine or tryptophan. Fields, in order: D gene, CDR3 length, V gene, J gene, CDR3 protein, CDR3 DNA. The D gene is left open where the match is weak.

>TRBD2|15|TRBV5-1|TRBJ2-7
CASSLPDNGGDEQYF
TGCGCCAGCAGCCTACCCGACAACGGGGGGGACGAGCAGTACTTC
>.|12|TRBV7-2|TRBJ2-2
CASSLHSGELFF
TGTGCCAGCAGCTTACACTCCGGGGAGCTGTTTTTT
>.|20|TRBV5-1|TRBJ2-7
CASSLDRVDNAGGFFYEQYF
TGCGCCAGCAGCCTGGACAGGGTTGATAATGCGGGGGGTTTTTTCTACGAGCAGTACTTC
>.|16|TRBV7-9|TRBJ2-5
CASSLVALTSLETQYF
TGTGCCAGCAGCTTAGTGGCCCTGACTAGTTTGGAGACCCAGTACTTC
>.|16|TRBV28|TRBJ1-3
CASSLRTRATGNTIYF
TGTGCCAGCAGCCTACGGACAAGGGCTACTGGAAACACCATATATTTT
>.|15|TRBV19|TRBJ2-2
CASSIRPGNTGELFF
TGTGCCAGTAGTATAAGACCAGGGAACACCGGGGAGCTGTTTTTT
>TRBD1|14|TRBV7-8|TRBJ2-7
CASSFRDRGNEQYF
TGTGCCAGCAGCTTCCGGGACAGGGGCAACGAGCAGTACTTC
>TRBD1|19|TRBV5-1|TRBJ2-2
CASSRRPRDRGAEAGELFF
TGCGCCAGCAGCCGACGTCCTCGGGACAGGGGAGCTGAGGCCGGGGAGCTGTTTTTT
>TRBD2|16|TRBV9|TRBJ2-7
CASSVGGPGGYYEQYF
TGTGCCAGCAGCGTAGGAGGCCCGGGGGGATACTACGAGCAGTACTTC
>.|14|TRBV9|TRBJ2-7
CASSVGVYSYEQYF
TGTGCCAGCAGCGTAGGTGTCTACTCCTACGAGCAGTACTTC
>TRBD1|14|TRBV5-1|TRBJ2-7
CASSPGTGSYEQYF
TGCGCCAGCAGCCCCGGGACAGGGTCCTACGAGCAGTACTTC
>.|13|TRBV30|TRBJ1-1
CAWMRVIHTEAFF
TGTGCCTGGATGAGGGTCATTCACACTGAAGCTTTCTTT
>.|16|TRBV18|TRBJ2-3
CASSPRLLGGTDTQYF
TGTGCCAGCTCCCCGAGACTACTAGGTGGCACAGATACGCAGTATTTT
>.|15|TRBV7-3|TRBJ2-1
CASSLDLARSNEQFF
TGTGCCAGCAGCTTAGATTTGGCCAGATCCAATGAGCAGTTCTTC
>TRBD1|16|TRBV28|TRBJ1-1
CASSLRGKWAWTEAFF
TGTGCCAGCAGCCTCAGGGGGAAATGGGCGTGGACTGAAGCTTTCTTT
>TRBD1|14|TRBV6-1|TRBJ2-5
CASSEGTGGETQYF
TGTGCCAGCAGTGAAGGGACAGGGGGAGAGACCCAGTACTTC
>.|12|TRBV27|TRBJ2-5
CASSLLGETQYF
TGTGCCAGCAGTTTATTGGGCGAGACCCAGTACTTC
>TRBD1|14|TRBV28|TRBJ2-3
CASSRDRGRDTQYF
TGTGCCAGCAGCCGGGACAGGGGGCGGGATACGCAGTATTTT